The rows below give T cell receptor beta chains drawn from one sample of a study of blood T cell repertoires in COVID-19. Generated by immunoSEQ multiplex PCR, the TCRdb table keeps only in-frame clones and is missing some. Among tens of thousands of clones listed, approximately 82% were seen once. The sample was peripheral blood. These receptors originate from a human donor in a cohort sampled during active COVID-19. Both conserved end residues are part of each CDR3. D genes are given only for firm matches. For some rows the clone size is stated as once, few or many, or as a class when expanded; others skip it.

CASSLGQPSYEQYF,TGCGCCAGCAGCTTGGGACAGCCCTCCTACGAGCAGTACTTC,.,TRBJ2-7,TRBV5-1,.
CASRDRLGYTF,TGTGCCAGCAGAGACAGGTTGGGCTACACCTTC,once,TRBJ1-2,TRBV2,.
CASSGTVYEQYF,TGTGCCAGCAGCGGCACAGTCTACGAGCAGTACTTC,.,TRBJ2-7,TRBV7-9,.
CASSLGVAADTQYF,TGTGCCAGCAGCTTAGGGGTAGCCGCAGATACGCAGTATTTT,.,TRBJ2-3,TRBV7-2,.
CAIRGEEGSYGYTF,TGTGCCATCAGGGGGGAGGAGGGCTCGTATGGCTACACCTTC,.,TRBJ1-2,TRBV10-3,.
CASGSLEDTEAFF,TGCGCCAGCGGTAGCCTGGAGGACACTGAAGCTTTCTTT,few,TRBJ1-1,TRBV5-1,.
CASSFLGQFNEQFF,TGTGCCAGCAGCTTCTTGGGACAGTTCAATGAGCAGTTCTTC,.,TRBJ2-1,TRBV7-9,TRBD1
CSVGGTVYGYTF,TGCAGCGTTGGAGGGACAGTCTATGGCTACACCTTC,.,TRBJ1-2,TRBV29-1,TRBD1
CATSRDPGDTQYF,TGTGCCACCAGCAGAGATCCGGGAGATACGCAGTATTTT,.,TRBJ2-3,TRBV15,.
CAWSVQGTQPQHF,TGTGCCTGGAGTGTACAGGGTACCCAGCCCCAGCATTTT,.,TRBJ1-5,TRBV30,.
CASSVVGLAGNEQFF,TGTGCCAGCAGCGTAGTGGGACTAGCGGGCAATGAGCAGTTCTTC,once,TRBJ2-1,TRBV9,TRBD2
CASRFQENTEAFF,TGTGCCAGTAGGTTTCAGGAGAACACTGAAGCTTTCTTT,.,TRBJ1-1,TRBV19,.
CASSYRGTEAGKLFF,TGTGCCAGCAGTTACCGGGGGACAGAAGCTGGAAAACTGTTTTTT,.,TRBJ1-4,TRBV6-6,TRBD1
CASRLTTGLGNEQYF,TGTGCCAGCAGACTGACAACCGGTTTGGGTAACGAGCAGTACTTC,.,TRBJ2-7,TRBV28,.
CASRTLGGHQPQHF,TGTGCCAGTAGGACACTGGGGGGTCATCAGCCCCAGCATTTT,.,TRBJ1-5,TRBV19,.
CASSGTGRSPLHF,TGTGCCAGCAGCGGGACAGGGCGTTCACCCCTCCACTTT,few,TRBJ1-6,TRBV14,TRBD1
CASSLGPMNTEAFF,TGTGCCAGCAGCTTGGGTCCCATGAACACTGAAGCTTTCTTT,.,TRBJ1-1,TRBV5-8,.
CAISLTGQPNEQYF,TGTGCCATCAGTTTAACGGGACAACCAAACGAGCAGTACTTC,.,TRBJ2-7,TRBV10-3,.
CASSLGADVGYTF,TGTGCCAGCAGCTTAGGGGCAGACGTTGGCTACACCTTC,.,TRBJ1-2,TRBV7-9,.
CASSFRVGEASYEQYF,TGTGCCAGCAGCTTTCGGGTGGGTGAGGCTTCCTACGAGCAGTACTTC,.,TRBJ2-7,TRBV11-2,.
CASSIGTPVSYEQYF,TGTGCCAGTAGTATAGGGACACCAGTTTCCTACGAGCAGTACTTC,.,TRBJ2-7,TRBV19,.
CASSDPGLLNTEAFF,TGTGCCAGCAGCGACCCGGGACTTTTGAACACTGAAGCTTTCTTT,.,TRBJ1-1,TRBV6-6,.
CASSLIPQGKSYNEQFF,TGCGCCAGCAGCCTCATACCCCAGGGGAAATCCTACAATGAGCAGTTCTTC,few,TRBJ2-1,TRBV5-1,.
CSASSSYYNSPLHF,TGCAGTGCTAGTTCATCCTACTATAATTCACCCCTCCACTTT,.,TRBJ1-6,TRBV20-1,.
CASRTGQGVYNEQFF,TGTGCCAGCAGGACAGGACAGGGGGTCTACAATGAGCAGTTCTTC,.,TRBJ2-1,TRBV6-5,TRBD1
CASSVGLAGWNGELFF,TGTGCCAGCAGCGTAGGGCTAGCGGGGTGGAACGGGGAGCTGTTTTTT,.,TRBJ2-2,TRBV9,TRBD2
CASTITSQGPGNTIYF,TGTGCCAGCACCATTACGTCACAGGGTCCTGGAAACACCATATATTTT,.,TRBJ1-3,TRBV7-9,.
CASSLQGLTNEKLFF,TGTGCCAGCAGCTTACAGGGATTGACTAATGAAAAACTGTTTTTT,.,TRBJ1-4,TRBV11-2,.
CASNFRVADYGYTF,TGTGCCAGTAACTTCAGGGTAGCCGATTATGGCTACACCTTC,.,TRBJ1-2,TRBV19,.
CASRGPEGTREQYF,TGTGCCAGCCGTGGTCCAGAGGGTACACGCGAGCAGTACTTC,.,TRBJ2-7,TRBV28,.
CASSEQGAMNTEAFF,TGTGCCAGCTCGGAACAGGGGGCGATGAACACTGAAGCTTTCTTT,.,TRBJ1-1,TRBV7-3,TRBD1
CASSFQGQVGAFF,TGTGCCAGCAGTTTCCAGGGACAGGTGGGAGCTTTCTTT,.,TRBJ1-1,TRBV12-3/TRBV12-4,TRBD1
CASAQFSLQETQYF,TGTGCCAGCGCCCAATTTAGTCTTCAAGAGACCCAGTACTTC,.,TRBJ2-5,TRBV6-5,.
CASSIPGVSGNTIYF,TGTGCCAGTAGTATCCCCGGGGTTTCTGGAAACACCATATATTTT,.,TRBJ1-3,TRBV19,.
CASSHQANVLTF,TGTGCCAGCAGCCACCAAGCCAACGTCCTGACTTTC,once,TRBJ2-6,TRBV3-1/TRBV3-2,.
CASSSRTALNYGYTF,TGTGCCAGCAGTTCCCGGACAGCACTTAACTATGGCTACACCTTC,.,TRBJ1-2,TRBV27,.
CASWRDNYGYTF,TGTGCCAGTTGGAGGGATAACTATGGCTACACCTTC,.,TRBJ1-2,TRBV5-6,.
CASSQVAGAHTNKETQYF,TGCGCCAGCAGCCAAGTTGCGGGGGCACACACCAATAAAGAGACCCAGTACTTC,.,TRBJ2-5,TRBV4-1,.
CAIQGSGYTF,TGTGCCATACAGGGTTCTGGCTACACCTTC,few,TRBJ1-2,TRBV30,.
CASSSYTGVTEAFF,TGTGCCAGCAGCTCCTATACAGGGGTCACTGAAGCTTTCTTT,.,TRBJ1-1,TRBV5-6,TRBD1
CASSRRGTGTTEAFF,TGTGCCAGCAGCCGGCGGGGGACAGGGACCACTGAAGCTTTCTTT,.,TRBJ1-1,TRBV9,TRBD1
CASRGTGEEKLFF,TGTGCCAGCAGGGGGACAGGAGAAGAAAAACTGTTTTTT,large,TRBJ1-4,TRBV2,TRBD1
CASSLGGRGQETQYF,TGTGCCAGCAGCTTAGGGGGCAGAGGCCAAGAGACCCAGTACTTC,.,TRBJ2-5,TRBV7-3,.
CASSLRSSGVETQYF,TGTGCCAGCAGCTTAAGGTCTAGCGGGGTAGAGACCCAGTACTTC,.,TRBJ2-5,TRBV7-2,TRBD2